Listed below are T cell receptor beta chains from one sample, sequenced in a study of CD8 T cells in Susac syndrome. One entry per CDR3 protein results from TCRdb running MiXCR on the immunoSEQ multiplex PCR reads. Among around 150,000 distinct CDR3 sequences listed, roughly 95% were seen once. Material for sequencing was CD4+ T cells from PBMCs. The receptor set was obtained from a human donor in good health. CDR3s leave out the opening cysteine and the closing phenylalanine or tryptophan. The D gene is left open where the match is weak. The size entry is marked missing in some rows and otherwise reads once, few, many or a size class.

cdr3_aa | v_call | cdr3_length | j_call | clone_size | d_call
ASSLGGTQNIQY | TRBV5-1 | 12 | TRBJ2-4 | once | -
ASSVARGVADTQY | TRBV9 | 13 | TRBJ2-3 | - | -
ASSAYRASGGANEQY | TRBV6-1 | 15 | TRBJ2-7 | - | TRBD2
ASSQEDWDPTDTQY | TRBV3-1 | 14 | TRBJ2-3 | - | -
ASNTQGEETQY | TRBV19 | 11 | TRBJ2-5 | - | -
ASNSGLDASSYEQY | TRBV5-1 | 14 | TRBJ2-7 | - | -
ASSRPGAGGGNTGELF | TRBV7-2 | 16 | TRBJ2-2 | - | TRBD2
ASSLAAGTGTEAF | TRBV12-3/TRBV12-4 | 13 | TRBJ1-1 | - | TRBD1
ASSRDSRETQY | TRBV2 | 11 | TRBJ2-5 | - | TRBD1
ASSQAYEQY | TRBV6-2/TRBV6-3 | 9 | TRBJ2-7 | - | -
ATSDFGYT | TRBV24-1 | 8 | TRBJ1-2 | - | -
ASSLGTSNEQF | TRBV12-3/TRBV12-4 | 11 | TRBJ2-1 | - | -
ASSLSGPSNEKLF | TRBV12-3/TRBV12-4 | 13 | TRBJ1-4 | - | -
AWERLPGVYEQY | TRBV23-1 | 12 | TRBJ2-7 | once | -
AWSVTGAYGYT | TRBV30 | 11 | TRBJ1-2 | - | TRBD1
AWSAVGTGKEKLF | TRBV30 | 13 | TRBJ1-4 | - | TRBD1
ASSPPGLVRYEQY | TRBV3-1 | 13 | TRBJ2-7 | - | TRBD2
ASRSSPADTQY | TRBV27 | 11 | TRBJ2-3 | - | -
ASSVWDRDNQPQH | TRBV6-1 | 13 | TRBJ1-5 | - | TRBD1
ASTLPDQS | TRBV10-1 | 8 | TRBJ2-7 | - | -
ASTLALSNQPQH | TRBV7-2 | 12 | TRBJ1-5 | - | -
ASSSRDNYGYT | TRBV5-1 | 11 | TRBJ1-2 | - | -
ASSVGTSGSNTGELF | TRBV9 | 15 | TRBJ2-2 | - | TRBD2
ASSSPRGATGTDQPQH | TRBV7-9 | 16 | TRBJ1-5 | - | -
ASSFLPGGTDTQY | TRBV5-8 | 13 | TRBJ2-3 | - | -
ASSLGVGNEQY | TRBV7-2 | 11 | TRBJ2-7 | - | -
ASSQEWTYPRDEQY | TRBV3-1 | 14 | TRBJ2-7 | - | -
SVEGRSREKLF | TRBV29-1 | 11 | TRBJ1-4 | - | -
ASSPEVGGEQY | TRBV12-3/TRBV12-4 | 11 | TRBJ2-7 | - | -
ASSPVRQGSYEQY | TRBV7-9 | 13 | TRBJ2-7 | - | TRBD1
ASSQLDTGLHEQY | TRBV13 | 13 | TRBJ2-7 | - | -
ASSSKQSSYEQY | TRBV5-4 | 12 | TRBJ2-7 | - | -
ASSLVGGTMNTEAF | TRBV7-2 | 14 | TRBJ1-1 | - | -
SARGGGSYEQY | TRBV29-1 | 11 | TRBJ2-7 | - | TRBD2
ASSLQGSGNTEAF | TRBV7-3 | 13 | TRBJ1-1 | few | -
SVGGGTAFLEGQF | TRBV29-1 | 13 | TRBJ2-1 | once | TRBD2
ASSQPTLGGRAYEQY | TRBV23-1 | 15 | TRBJ2-7 | - | -
ASSQDTDEQY | TRBV3-1 | 10 | TRBJ2-7 | - | -
ASSLGLTSYGYT | TRBV5-4 | 12 | TRBJ1-2 | - | -
ASSLSGEKLF | TRBV5-8 | 10 | TRBJ1-4 | - | -
ATSDSRDTARETQY | TRBV24-1 | 14 | TRBJ2-5 | once | -
ASSFGGGASYGYT | TRBV7-2 | 13 | TRBJ1-2 | - | -
ASSPRTGSNEKLF | TRBV12-3/TRBV12-4 | 13 | TRBJ1-4 | - | TRBD1
ASRVEGSYEQY | TRBV6-2/TRBV6-3 | 11 | TRBJ2-7 | - | -
ASARDRYTEAF | TRBV12-5 | 11 | TRBJ1-1 | - | TRBD1
ASKNRYYEQY | TRBV19 | 10 | TRBJ2-7 | - | -
ASSVTGGNTEAF | TRBV2 | 12 | TRBJ1-1 | few | TRBD1
SVSDRVWLMNTEAF | TRBV29-1 | 14 | TRBJ1-1 | - | TRBD1
ASSDRVGYT | TRBV19 | 9 | TRBJ1-2 | - | TRBD1
ASSDSSGVGGTQY | TRBV9 | 13 | TRBJ2-5 | - | TRBD2
SARGDRDSYGYT | TRBV20-1 | 12 | TRBJ1-2 | - | TRBD1
ASVAGGVDTQY | TRBV6-6 | 11 | TRBJ2-3 | - | TRBD2
ASSLVREDTGELF | TRBV12-3/TRBV12-4 | 13 | TRBJ2-2 | - | TRBD2